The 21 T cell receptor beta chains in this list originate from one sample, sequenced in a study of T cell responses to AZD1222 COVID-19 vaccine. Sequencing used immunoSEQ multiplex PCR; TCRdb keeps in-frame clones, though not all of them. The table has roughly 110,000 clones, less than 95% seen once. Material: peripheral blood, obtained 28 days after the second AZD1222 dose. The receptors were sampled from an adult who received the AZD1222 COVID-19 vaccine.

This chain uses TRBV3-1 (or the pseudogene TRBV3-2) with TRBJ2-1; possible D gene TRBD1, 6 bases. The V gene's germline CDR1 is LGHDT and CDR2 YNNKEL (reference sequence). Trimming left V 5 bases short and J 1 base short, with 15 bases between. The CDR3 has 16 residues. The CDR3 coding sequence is TGTGCCAGCAGCTTAGGCCAGGGGTGGTCCTACAATGAGCAGTTCTTC. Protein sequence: CASSLGQGWSYNEQFF.

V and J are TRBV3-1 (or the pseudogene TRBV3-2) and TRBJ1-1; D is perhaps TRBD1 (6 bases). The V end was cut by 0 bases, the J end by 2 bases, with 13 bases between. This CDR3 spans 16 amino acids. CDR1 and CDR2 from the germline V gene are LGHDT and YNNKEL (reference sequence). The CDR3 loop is CASSQEGEQGNTEAFF. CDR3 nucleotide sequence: TGTGCCAGCAGCCAAGAGGGTGAACAGGGCAACACTGAAGCTTTCTTT.

CDR3 nucleotide sequence: TGCAGCGTTGGTGACTACGAGCAGTACTTC. Its protein is CSVGDYEQYF. The V and J genes are TRBV29-1 and TRBJ2-7, with D hard to call. CDR1 SQVTM and CDR2 ANQGSEA come from the germline V gene. This CDR3 contains 10 residues. V dropped 4 bases and J dropped 3 bases, with 4 bases sitting between them.

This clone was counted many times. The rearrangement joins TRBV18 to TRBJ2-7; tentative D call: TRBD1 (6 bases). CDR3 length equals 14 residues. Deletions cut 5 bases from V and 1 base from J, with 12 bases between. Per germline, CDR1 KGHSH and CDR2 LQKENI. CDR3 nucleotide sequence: TGTGCCAGCTCAACTCTTCAGGGGTCCTACGAGCAGTACTTC. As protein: CASSTLQGSYEQYF.

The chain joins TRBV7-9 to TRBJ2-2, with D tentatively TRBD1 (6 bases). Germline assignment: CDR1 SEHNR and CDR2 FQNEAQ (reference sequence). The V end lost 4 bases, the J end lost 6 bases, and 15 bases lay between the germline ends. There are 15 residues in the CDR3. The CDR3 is CASSSTGWRSGELFF. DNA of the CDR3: TGTGCCAGCAGCTCAACAGGGTGGAGGTCCGGGGAGCTGTTTTTT. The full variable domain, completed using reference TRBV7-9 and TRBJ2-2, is DTGVSQNPRHKITKRGQNVTFRCDPISEHNRLYWYRQTLGQGPEFLTYFQNEAQLEKSRLLSDRFSAERPKGSFSTLEIQRTEQGDSAMYLCASSSTGWRSGELFFGEGSRLTVL.

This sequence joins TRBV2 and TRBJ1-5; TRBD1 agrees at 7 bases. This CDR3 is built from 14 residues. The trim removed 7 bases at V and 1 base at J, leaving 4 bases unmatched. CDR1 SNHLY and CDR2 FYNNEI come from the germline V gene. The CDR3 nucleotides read TGTGCCAGCACCATACAGGGGAGCAATCAGCCCCAGCATTTT. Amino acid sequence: CASTIQGSNQPQHF.

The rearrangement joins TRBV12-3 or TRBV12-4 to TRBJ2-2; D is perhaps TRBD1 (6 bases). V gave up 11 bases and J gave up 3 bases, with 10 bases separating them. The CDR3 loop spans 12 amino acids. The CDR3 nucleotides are TGTGCCTCAGGGGCGGACACCGGGGAGCTGTTTTTT. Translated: CASGADTGELFF.

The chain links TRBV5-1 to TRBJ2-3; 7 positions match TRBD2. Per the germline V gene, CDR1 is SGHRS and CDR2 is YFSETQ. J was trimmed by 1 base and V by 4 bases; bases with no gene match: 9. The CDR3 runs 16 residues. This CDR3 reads CASSLTSPRGTDTQYF. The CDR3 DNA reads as TGCGCCAGCAGCCTGACTAGCCCACGGGGCACAGATACGCAGTATTTT.

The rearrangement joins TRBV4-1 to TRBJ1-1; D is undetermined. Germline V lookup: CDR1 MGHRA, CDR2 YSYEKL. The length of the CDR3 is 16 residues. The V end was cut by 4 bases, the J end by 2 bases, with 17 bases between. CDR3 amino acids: CASSRVADSFNTEAFF. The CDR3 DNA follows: TGCGCCAGCAGCCGAGTGGCAGACTCCTTCAACACTGAAGCTTTCTTT.

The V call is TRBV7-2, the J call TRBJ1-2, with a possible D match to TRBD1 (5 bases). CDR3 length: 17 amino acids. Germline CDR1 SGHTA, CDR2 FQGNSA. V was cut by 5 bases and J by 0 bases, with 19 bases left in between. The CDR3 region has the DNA TGTGCCAGCAGCCCTCATGCACGGGACGGAGCTAACTATGGCTACACCTTC. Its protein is CASSPHARDGANYGYTF.

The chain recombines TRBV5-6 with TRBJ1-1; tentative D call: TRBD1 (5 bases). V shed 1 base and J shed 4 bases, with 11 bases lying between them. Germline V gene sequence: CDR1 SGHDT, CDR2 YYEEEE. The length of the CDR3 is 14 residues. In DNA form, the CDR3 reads TGTGCCAGCAGCTTGAACCCCGGGGGCACTGAAGCTTTCTTT. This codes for CASSLNPGGTEAFF.

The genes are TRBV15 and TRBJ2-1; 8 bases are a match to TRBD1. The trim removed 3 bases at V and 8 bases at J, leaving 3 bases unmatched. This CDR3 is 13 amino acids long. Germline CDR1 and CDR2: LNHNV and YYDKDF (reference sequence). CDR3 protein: CATSSRGRYEQFF. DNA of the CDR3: TGTGCCACCAGCAGCAGGGGGCGCTATGAGCAGTTCTTC.

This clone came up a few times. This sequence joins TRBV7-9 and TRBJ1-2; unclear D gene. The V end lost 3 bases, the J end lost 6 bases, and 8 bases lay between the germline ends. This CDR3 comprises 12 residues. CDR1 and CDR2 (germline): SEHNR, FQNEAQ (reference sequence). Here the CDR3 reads CASSFGADGYTF. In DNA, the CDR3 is TGTGCCAGCAGCTTTGGTGCGGATGGCTACACCTTC.

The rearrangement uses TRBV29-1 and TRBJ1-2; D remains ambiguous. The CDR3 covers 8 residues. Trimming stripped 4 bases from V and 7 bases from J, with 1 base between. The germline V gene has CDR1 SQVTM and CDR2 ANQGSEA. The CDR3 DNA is TGCAGCGTTGGTGGCTACACCTTC. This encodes CSVGGYTF.

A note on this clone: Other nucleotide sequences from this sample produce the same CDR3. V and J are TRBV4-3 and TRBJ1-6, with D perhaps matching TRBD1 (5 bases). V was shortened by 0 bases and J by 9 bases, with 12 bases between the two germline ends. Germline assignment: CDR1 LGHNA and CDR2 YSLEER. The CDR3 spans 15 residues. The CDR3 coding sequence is TGCGCCAGCAGCCAAGACGAGGGGCGGGGTTCACCCCTCCACTTT. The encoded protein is CASSQDEGRGSPLHF.

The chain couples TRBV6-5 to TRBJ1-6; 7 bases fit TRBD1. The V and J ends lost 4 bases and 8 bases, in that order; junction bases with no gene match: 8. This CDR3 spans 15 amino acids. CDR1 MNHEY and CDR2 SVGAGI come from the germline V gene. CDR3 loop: CASSSGTVSDSPLHF. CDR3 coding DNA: TGTGCCAGCAGTTCCGGGACAGTTTCGGATTCACCCCTCCACTTT.

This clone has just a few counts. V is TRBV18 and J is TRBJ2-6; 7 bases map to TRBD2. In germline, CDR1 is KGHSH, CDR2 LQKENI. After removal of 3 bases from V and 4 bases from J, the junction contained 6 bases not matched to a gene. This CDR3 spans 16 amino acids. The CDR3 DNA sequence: TGTGCCAGCTCACCGTCCGGGGGGACCGGGGCCAACGTCCTGACTTTC. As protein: CASSPSGGTGANVLTF.

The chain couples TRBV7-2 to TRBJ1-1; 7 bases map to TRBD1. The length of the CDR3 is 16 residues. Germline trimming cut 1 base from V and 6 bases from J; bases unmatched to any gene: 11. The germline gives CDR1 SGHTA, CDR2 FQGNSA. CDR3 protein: CASSLVGQGGMAEAFF. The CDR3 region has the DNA TGTGCCAGCAGCTTAGTGGGGCAGGGGGGAATGGCTGAAGCTTTCTTT.

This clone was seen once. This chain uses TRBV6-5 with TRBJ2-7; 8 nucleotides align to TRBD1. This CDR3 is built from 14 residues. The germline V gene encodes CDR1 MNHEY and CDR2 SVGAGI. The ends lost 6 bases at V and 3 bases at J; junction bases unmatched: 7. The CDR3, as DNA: TGTGCCAGCAGCGCGACAGGGGTTCTCTACGAGCAGTACTTC. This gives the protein CASSATGVLYEQYF.

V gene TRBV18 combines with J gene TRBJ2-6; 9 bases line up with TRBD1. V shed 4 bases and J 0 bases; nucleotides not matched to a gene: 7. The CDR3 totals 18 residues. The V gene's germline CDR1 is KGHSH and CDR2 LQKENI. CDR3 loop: CASSLWTGAVSGANVLTF. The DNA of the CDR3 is TGTGCCAGCTCACTTTGGACAGGGGCAGTCTCTGGGGCCAACGTCCTGACTTTC.

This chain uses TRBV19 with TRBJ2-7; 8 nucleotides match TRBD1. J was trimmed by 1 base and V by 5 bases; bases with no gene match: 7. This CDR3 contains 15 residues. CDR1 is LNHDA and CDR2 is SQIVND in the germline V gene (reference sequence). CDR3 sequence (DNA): TGTGCCAGTAGTTTAGGCAGGGGGCGATCCTACGAGCAGTACTTC. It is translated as CASSLGRGRSYEQYF.